A selection of T cell receptor beta chains follows, all from one sample in a study of identical twins. Each CDR3 protein gets one entry after TCRdb re-called the 5' RACE reads with MiXCR. The table has around 1.7 million distinct CDR3 sequences, under 35% seen once. Sequenced input: cord blood. These receptors were collected from a newborn girl in good health. Both conserved end residues are part of each CDR3. Fields, in order: J gene, CDR3 length, clone size, V gene, D gene, CDR3 DNA, CDR3 protein. A D gene is named only where the DNA matches it firmly. A row's size may be missing; if present it is once, few, many or a size class.

J: TRBJ2-3
length: 14
size: few
V: TRBV6-5
D: NA
DNA: TGTGCCAGCGGATTTGGACAGTCCACAGATACGCAGTATTTT
CDR3: CASGFGQSTDTQYF

J: TRBJ2-2
length: 17
size: NA
V: TRBV25-1
D: NA
DNA: TGTGCCAGCAGTGAATCCAGCCCACTTAGACTGACCGGGGAGCTGTTTTTT
CDR3: CASSESSPLRLTGELFF

J: TRBJ1-6
length: 14
size: few
V: TRBV4-2
D: NA
DNA: TGTGCCAGCAGCCACCTTGATGAGTATTCACCCCTCCACTTT
CDR3: CASSHLDEYSPLHF

J: TRBJ2-7
length: 15
size: NA
V: TRBV7-2
D: TRBD2
DNA: TGTGCCAGCAGCCTCGGGACTAGCCTAGTCTACGAGCAGTACTTC
CDR3: CASSLGTSLVYEQYF

J: TRBJ1-5
length: 17
size: NA
V: TRBV20-1
D: NA
DNA: TGCAGTGCTAGAGATGGACGGGGGGCTTATAGCAATCAGCCCCAGCATTTT
CDR3: CSARDGRGAYSNQPQHF

J: TRBJ1-5
length: 15
size: NA
V: TRBV20-1
D: NA
DNA: TGCAGTGCTAGAGTAGTGGCAGTTCCCAATCAGCCCCAGCATTTT
CDR3: CSARVVAVPNQPQHF

J: TRBJ2-5
length: 12
size: many
V: TRBV28
D: NA
DNA: TGTGCCAGCAGTTTCCCATTGGAGACCCAGTACTTC
CDR3: CASSFPLETQYF

J: TRBJ1-5
length: 15
size: NA
V: TRBV19
D: NA
DNA: TGTGCCAGTAGCCGGGATGGGAACGGCAATCAGCCCCAGCATTTT
CDR3: CASSRDGNGNQPQHF

J: TRBJ2-7
length: 20
size: NA
V: TRBV21-1
D: NA
DNA: TGTGCCAGCAGCAAAAAGTTTCGGGGCGACAGGGAAGGGACCACCTACGAGCAGTACTTC
CDR3: CASSKKFRGDREGTTYEQYF

J: TRBJ2-1
length: 16
size: NA
V: TRBV7-8
D: TRBD2
DNA: TGTGCCAGCAGCCAACGGGGGGGCCAAGCCTACAATGAGCAGTTCTTC
CDR3: CASSQRGGQAYNEQFF

J: TRBJ2-1
length: 15
size: NA
V: TRBV5-1
D: NA
DNA: TGCGCCAGCAGCTGGCCCCTAGCCCGCTACAATGAGCAGTTCTTC
CDR3: CASSWPLARYNEQFF

J: TRBJ2-3
length: 16
size: few
V: TRBV20-1
D: TRBD1
DNA: TGCAGTGCTAGTGGGGATCCGGGACAGCTACTAGATACGCAGTATTTT
CDR3: CSASGDPGQLLDTQYF

J: TRBJ1-2
length: 15
size: NA
V: TRBV29-1
D: NA
DNA: TGCAGCGTTGAGCTCTCCCGGGACGGACGCTATGGCTACACCTTC
CDR3: CSVELSRDGRYGYTF

J: TRBJ2-7
length: 16
size: NA
V: TRBV4-1
D: NA
DNA: TGCGCCAGCAGCCAAGTCTTCGAGAGGGCCGGGTATGAGCAGTACTTC
CDR3: CASSQVFERAGYEQYF

J: TRBJ2-1
length: 17
size: few
V: TRBV7-2
D: NA
DNA: TGTGCCAGCAGCTTAGCGCGTGTAATAAAGGTCGGAAATGAGCAGTTCTTC
CDR3: CASSLARVIKVGNEQFF

J: TRBJ2-1
length: 14
size: NA
V: TRBV20-1
D: NA
DNA: TGCAGTGCTAGAGATAGGGGCTACAACAATGAGCAGTTCTTC
CDR3: CSARDRGYNNEQFF

J: TRBJ2-7
length: 13
size: many
V: TRBV20-1
D: TRBD1
DNA: TGCAGTCCTATCGGACAGGGCAGCTACGAGCAGTACTTC
CDR3: CSPIGQGSYEQYF

J: TRBJ1-2
length: 17
size: few
V: TRBV27
D: NA
DNA: TGTGCCAGCAGTTTATCGCGACTCGGGGGCCAAGACTATGGCTACACCTTC
CDR3: CASSLSRLGGQDYGYTF

J: TRBJ1-1
length: 14
size: NA
V: TRBV29-1
D: NA
DNA: TGCAGCGTCCTCAGGGAATTCCTGAGCACTGAAGCTTTCTTT
CDR3: CSVLREFLSTEAFF

J: TRBJ2-7
length: 14
size: NA
V: TRBV27
D: NA
DNA: TGTGCCAGCAGTTTCTGGGGGAGCCCCTACGAGCAGTACTTC
CDR3: CASSFWGSPYEQYF

J: TRBJ1-2
length: 13
size: few
V: TRBV6-1
D: NA
DNA: TGTGCCAGCGCGGTCTGGGGCGACTATGGCTACACCTTC
CDR3: CASAVWGDYGYTF

J: TRBJ2-7
length: 13
size: many
V: TRBV21-1
D: NA
DNA: TGTGCCAGCAGCAAGGGGTTGGACTACGAGCAGTACTTC
CDR3: CASSKGLDYEQYF

J: TRBJ2-5
length: 15
size: NA
V: TRBV28
D: TRBD2
DNA: TGTGCCAGCAGTTTAACGACTAGCGCCCAAGAGACCCAGTACTTC
CDR3: CASSLTTSAQETQYF

J: TRBJ2-3
length: 16
size: NA
V: TRBV4-1
D: TRBD2
DNA: TGCGCCAGCAGCCAAGTTAAGGCTAGCGGGAGAGATACGCAGTATTTT
CDR3: CASSQVKASGRDTQYF

J: TRBJ2-2
length: 13
size: once
V: TRBV6-5
D: NA
DNA: TGTGCCAGCAGTTACGCCTATAGCGGGGAGCTGTTTTTT
CDR3: CASSYAYSGELFF

J: TRBJ2-5
length: 15
size: NA
V: TRBV29-1
D: NA
DNA: TGCAGCGTTGATGAACAGGCTAGCAACTACAATGAGCAGTACTTC
CDR3: CSVDEQASNYNEQYF

J: TRBJ1-3
length: 14
size: NA
V: TRBV7-6
D: TRBD1
DNA: TGTGCCAGCAGCGCACAGGGGGCTGGAAACACCATATATTTT
CDR3: CASSAQGAGNTIYF

J: TRBJ2-5
length: 14
size: few
V: TRBV6-6
D: NA
DNA: TGTGCCAGCAGTTACTCGCAGGGAATGGAGACCCAGTACTTC
CDR3: CASSYSQGMETQYF

J: TRBJ2-1
length: 14
size: few
V: TRBV11-2
D: NA
DNA: TGTGCCAGCGTCCCGAGGTTAGCGGTGAATGAGCAGTTCTTC
CDR3: CASVPRLAVNEQFF

J: TRBJ2-3
length: 19
size: NA
V: TRBV25-1
D: TRBD2
DNA: TGTGCCAGCAGTGACCCCACACTACTAGCGGGGGTTGGCACAGATACGCAGTATTTT
CDR3: CASSDPTLLAGVGTDTQYF

J: TRBJ2-1
length: 16
size: NA
V: TRBV3-1
D: TRBD2
DNA: TGTGCCAGCAGCCAAGATCTAGCGGGGGGCGGGGAGACCCAGTTCTTC
CDR3: CASSQDLAGGGETQFF